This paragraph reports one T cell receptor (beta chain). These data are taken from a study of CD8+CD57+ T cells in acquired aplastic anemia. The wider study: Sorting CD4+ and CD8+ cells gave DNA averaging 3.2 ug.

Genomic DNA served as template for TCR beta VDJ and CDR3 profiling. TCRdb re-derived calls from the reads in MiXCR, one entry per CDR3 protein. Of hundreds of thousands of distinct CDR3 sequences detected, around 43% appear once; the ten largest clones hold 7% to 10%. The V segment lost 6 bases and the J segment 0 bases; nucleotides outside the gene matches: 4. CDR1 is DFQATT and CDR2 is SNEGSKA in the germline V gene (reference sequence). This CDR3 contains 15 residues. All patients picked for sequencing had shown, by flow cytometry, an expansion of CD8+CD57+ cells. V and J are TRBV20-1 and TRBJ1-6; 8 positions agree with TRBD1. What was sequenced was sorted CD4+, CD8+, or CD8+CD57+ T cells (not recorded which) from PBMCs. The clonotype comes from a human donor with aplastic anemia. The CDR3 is CSARDRHSYNSPLHF. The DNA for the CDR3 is TGCAGTGCAAGGGACAGGCACTCCTATAATTCACCCCTCCACTTT.